The 8 T cell receptor beta chains below all came from one sample that was sequenced in a study of patients and donors after allogeneic stem cell transplantation. TCRdb fed the RT-PCR reads into MiXCR, producing one record per CDR3 protein. The table lists approximately 200,000 distinct CDR3 sequences, around an eighth of them singletons. The source material was blood, either unsorted or a sorted T cell fraction (not recorded which). These receptors all stem from a human donor who was either an allogeneic HSCT recipient or a stem cell or donor lymphocyte infusion donor (not recorded which). It is not recorded whose cells these are; they may come from a transplant donor.

The table lists this clonotype with many counts. The chain links TRBV6-2 or TRBV6-3 to TRBJ2-5, with no clear D. This CDR3 comprises 10 residues. Trimming stripped 6 bases from V and 5 bases from J, with 4 bases between. Per the germline V gene, CDR1 is MNHEY and CDR2 is SVGEGT. The CDR3 region is CASRRETQYF. CDR3 coding DNA: TGTGCCAGCAGACGGGAGACCCAGTACTTC.

This clonotype was observed at least ten times. V and J are TRBV25-1 and TRBJ2-7, with a possible D match to TRBD1 (6 bases). Deletions cut 4 bases from V and 5 bases from J, with 12 bases between. The germline V gene encodes CDR1 MGHDK and CDR2 SYGVNS. The CDR3 extends over 13 amino acids. In DNA form, the CDR3 reads TGTGCCAGCAGTGGATATAGGGGGAACGAGCAGTACTTC. Amino acids: CASSGYRGNEQYF.

This clonotype has a count of ten or more. The rearrangement joins TRBV15 to TRBJ2-6, with a tentative D call TRBD1 (6 bases). The CDR3 length is 18 residues. Trimming pared 3 bases from V and 4 bases from J, leaving 19 bases between. Germline V gene sequence: CDR1 LNHNV, CDR2 YYDKDF (reference sequence). CDR3 sequence reads: CATSRTDRLAVGANVLTF. The DNA of the CDR3 is TGTGCCACCAGCAGGACCGACAGGCTCGCTGTCGGGGCCAACGTCCTGACTTTC.

This clonotype came up many times. The genes are TRBV7-2 and TRBJ1-5; no firm D call. V was shortened by 1 base and J by 1 base, with 8 bases between the two germline ends. The germline gives CDR1 SGHTA, CDR2 FQGNSA. The CDR3 length is 15 residues. As DNA, the CDR3 is TGTGCCAGCAGCTTAGATCCGGCCAGCAATCAGCCCCAGCATTTT. This gives the protein CASSLDPASNQPQHF.

This clonotype was seen a handful of times. The V and J genes are TRBV20-1 and TRBJ2-3; 12 bases align to TRBD2. Germline CDR1 is DFQATT and CDR2 is SNEGSKA (reference sequence). CDR3 length equals 18 residues. The junction had 10 bases not matched to a gene; V was cut back by 2 bases and J by 1 base. This CDR3 reads CSARWLAGGKRGTDTQYF. Written as DNA, the CDR3 is TGCAGTGCTAGATGGCTAGCGGGGGGGAAACGGGGCACAGATACGCAGTATTTT.

Only a few counts were recorded for this clonotype. The chain combines TRBV7-2 with TRBJ1-1, with TRBD1 as a possible D gene (5 bases). Germline-derived CDR1 and CDR2 are SGHTA and FQGNSA. Deletions cut 2 bases from V and 7 bases from J, with 8 bases between. The CDR3 extends over 12 amino acids. The CDR3 DNA follows: TGTGCCAGCAGCTTATGGGGGAATGAAGCTTTCTTT. It translates to CASSLWGNEAFF.

The chain carries TRBV7-3 and TRBJ2-3; 7 positions agree with TRBD2. Germline V gene lookup returns CDR1 SGHTA and CDR2 FQGTGA. The CDR3 consists of 15 residues. With V trimmed by 5 bases and J by 2 bases, 7 bases remained unmatched. This chain's CDR3 is CASSLSGPYTDTQYF. In DNA, the CDR3 is TGTGCCAGCAGCCTTAGCGGGCCTTACACAGATACGCAGTATTTT.

Many counts were recorded for this clonotype. The chain is built from TRBV10-3 and TRBJ1-3; D remains ambiguous. The CDR3 runs to 16 residues. The ends were cut back, 3 bases at V and 0 bases at J, with 12 bases in the middle. Germline-derived CDR1 and CDR2 are ENHRY and SYGVKD. The CDR3 sequence: CAISEGHSNSGNTIYF. Written as DNA, the CDR3 is TGTGCCATCAGTGAAGGGCACTCTAACTCTGGAAACACCATATATTTT.